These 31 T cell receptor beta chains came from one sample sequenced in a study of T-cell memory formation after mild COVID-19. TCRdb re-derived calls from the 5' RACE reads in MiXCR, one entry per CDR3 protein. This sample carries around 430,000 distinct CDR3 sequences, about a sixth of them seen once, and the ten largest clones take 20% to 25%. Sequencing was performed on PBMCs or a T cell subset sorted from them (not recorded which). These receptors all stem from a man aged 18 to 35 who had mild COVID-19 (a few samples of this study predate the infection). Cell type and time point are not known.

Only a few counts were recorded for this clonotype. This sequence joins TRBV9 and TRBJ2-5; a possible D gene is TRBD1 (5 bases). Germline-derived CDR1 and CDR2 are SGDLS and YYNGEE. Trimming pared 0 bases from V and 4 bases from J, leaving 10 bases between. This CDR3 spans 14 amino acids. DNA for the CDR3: TGTGCCAGCAGCGTAGGTGGGGCCGGAGAGACCCAGTACTTC. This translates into CASSVGGAGETQYF. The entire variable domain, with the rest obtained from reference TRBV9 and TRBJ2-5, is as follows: DSGVTQTPKHLITATGQRVTLRCSPRSGDLSVYWYQQSLDQGLQFLIQYYNGEERAKGNILERFSAQQFPDLHSELNLSSLELGDSALYFCASSVGGAGETQYFGPGTRLLVL.

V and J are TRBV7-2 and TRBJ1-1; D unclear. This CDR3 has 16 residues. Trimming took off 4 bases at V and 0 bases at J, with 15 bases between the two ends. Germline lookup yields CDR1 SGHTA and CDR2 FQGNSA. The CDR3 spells CASSSGAVGVNTEAFF. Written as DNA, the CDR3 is TGTGCCAGCAGCTCCGGCGCCGTCGGGGTGAACACTGAAGCTTTCTTT.

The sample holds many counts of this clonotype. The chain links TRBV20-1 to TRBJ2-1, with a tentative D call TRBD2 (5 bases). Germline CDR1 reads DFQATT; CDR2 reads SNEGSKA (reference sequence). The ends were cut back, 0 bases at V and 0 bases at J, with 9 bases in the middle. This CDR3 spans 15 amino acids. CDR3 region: CSARDVGSSYNEQFF. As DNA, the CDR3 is TGCAGTGCTAGAGATGTGGGGAGCTCCTACAATGAGCAGTTCTTC.

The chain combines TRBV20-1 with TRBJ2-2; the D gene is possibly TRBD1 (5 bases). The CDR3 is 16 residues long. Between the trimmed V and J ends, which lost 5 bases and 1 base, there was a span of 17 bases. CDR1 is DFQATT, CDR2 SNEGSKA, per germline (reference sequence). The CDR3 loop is CSARPLGHRNTGELFF. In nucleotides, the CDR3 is TGCAGTGCTCGTCCCTTGGGGCATAGGAACACCGGGGAGCTGTTTTTT.

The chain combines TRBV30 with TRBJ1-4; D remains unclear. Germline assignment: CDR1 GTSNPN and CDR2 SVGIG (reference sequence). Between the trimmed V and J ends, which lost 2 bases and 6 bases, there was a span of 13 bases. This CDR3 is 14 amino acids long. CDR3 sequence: CAWSPAVGYEKLFF. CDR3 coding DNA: TGTGCCTGGAGTCCGGCGGTGGGATATGAAAAACTGTTTTTT. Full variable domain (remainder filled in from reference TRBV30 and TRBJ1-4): SQTIHQWPATLVQPVGSPLSLECTVEGTSNPNLYWYRQAAGRGLQLLFYSVGIGQISSEVPQNLSASRPQDRQFILSSKKLLLSDSGFYLCAWSPAVGYEKLFFGSGTQLSVL.

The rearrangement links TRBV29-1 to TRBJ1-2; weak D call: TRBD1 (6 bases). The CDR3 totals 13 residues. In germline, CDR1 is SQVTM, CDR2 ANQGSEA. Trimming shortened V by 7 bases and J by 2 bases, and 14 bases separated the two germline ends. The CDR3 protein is CSAATGSNYGYTF. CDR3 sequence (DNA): TGCAGCGCCGCCACAGGGTCCAACTATGGCTACACCTTC.

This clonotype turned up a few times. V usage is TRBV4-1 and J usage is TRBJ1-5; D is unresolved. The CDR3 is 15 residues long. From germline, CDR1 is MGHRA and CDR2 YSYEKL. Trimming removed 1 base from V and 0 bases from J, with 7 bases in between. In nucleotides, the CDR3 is TGCGCCAGCAGCCAAGCTTCATATAGCAATCAGCCCCAGCATTTT. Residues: CASSQASYSNQPQHF.

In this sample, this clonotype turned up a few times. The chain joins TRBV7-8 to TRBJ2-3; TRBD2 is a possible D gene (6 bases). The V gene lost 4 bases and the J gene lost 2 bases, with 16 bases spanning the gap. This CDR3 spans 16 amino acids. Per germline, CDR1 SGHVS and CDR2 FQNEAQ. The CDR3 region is CASSSIRRAFTDTQYF. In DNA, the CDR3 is TGTGCCAGCAGCTCGATTAGGAGGGCCTTCACAGATACGCAGTATTTT.

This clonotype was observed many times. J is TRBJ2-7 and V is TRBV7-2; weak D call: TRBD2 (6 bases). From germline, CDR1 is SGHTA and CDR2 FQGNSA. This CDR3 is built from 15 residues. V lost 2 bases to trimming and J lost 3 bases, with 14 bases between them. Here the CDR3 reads CASSLRDGRIYEQYF. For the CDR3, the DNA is TGTGCCAGCAGCTTACGGGACGGGAGAATCTACGAGCAGTACTTC.

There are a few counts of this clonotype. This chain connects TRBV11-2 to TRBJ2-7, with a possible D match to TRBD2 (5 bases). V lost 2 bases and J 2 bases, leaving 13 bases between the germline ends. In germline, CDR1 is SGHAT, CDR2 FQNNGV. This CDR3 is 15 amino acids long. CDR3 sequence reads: CASSLTSAGPYEQYF. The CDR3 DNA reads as TGTGCCAGCAGCTTAACTTCGGCGGGTCCCTACGAGCAGTACTTC.

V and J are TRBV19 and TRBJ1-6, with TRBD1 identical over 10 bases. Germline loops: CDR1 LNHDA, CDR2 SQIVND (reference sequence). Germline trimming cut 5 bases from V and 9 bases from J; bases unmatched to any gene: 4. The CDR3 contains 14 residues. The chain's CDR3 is CASSWGTGASPLHF. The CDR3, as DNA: TGTGCCAGTAGTTGGGGGACAGGGGCTTCACCCCTCCACTTT.

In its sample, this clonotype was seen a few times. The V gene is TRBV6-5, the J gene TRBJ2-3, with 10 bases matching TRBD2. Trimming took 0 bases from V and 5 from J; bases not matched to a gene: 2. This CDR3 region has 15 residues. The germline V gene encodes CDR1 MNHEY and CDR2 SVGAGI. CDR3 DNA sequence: TGTGCCAGCAGTTACTCGGTAGCGGGGGGAGATACGCAGTATTTT. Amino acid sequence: CASSYSVAGGDTQYF.

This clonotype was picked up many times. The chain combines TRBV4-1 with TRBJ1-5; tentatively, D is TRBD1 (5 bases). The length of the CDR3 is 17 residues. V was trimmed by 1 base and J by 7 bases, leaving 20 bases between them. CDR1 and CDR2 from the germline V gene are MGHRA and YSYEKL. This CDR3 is CASSQGPGREFGQPQHF. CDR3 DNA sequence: TGCGCCAGCAGCCAAGGTCCGGGACGCGAATTTGGACAGCCCCAGCATTTT.

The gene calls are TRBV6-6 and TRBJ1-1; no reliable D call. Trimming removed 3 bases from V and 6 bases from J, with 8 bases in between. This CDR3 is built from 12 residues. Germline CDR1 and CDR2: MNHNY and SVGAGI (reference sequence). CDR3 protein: CASSYSSPEAFF. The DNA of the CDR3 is TGTGCCAGCAGTTATAGCTCCCCTGAAGCTTTCTTT.

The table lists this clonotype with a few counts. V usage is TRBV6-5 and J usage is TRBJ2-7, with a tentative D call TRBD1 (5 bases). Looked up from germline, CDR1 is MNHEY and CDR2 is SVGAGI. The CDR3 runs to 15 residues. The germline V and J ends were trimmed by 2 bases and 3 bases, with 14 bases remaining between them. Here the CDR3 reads CASSYDDRLFYEQYF. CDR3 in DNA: TGTGCCAGCAGTTACGATGACAGATTATTCTACGAGCAGTACTTC.

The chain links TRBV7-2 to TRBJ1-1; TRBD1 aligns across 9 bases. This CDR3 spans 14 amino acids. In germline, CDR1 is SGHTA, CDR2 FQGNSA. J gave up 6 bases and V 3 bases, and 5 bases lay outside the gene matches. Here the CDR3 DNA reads TGTGCCAGCAGCTTGACAGGGGGGGCGGCTGAAGCTTTCTTT. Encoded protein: CASSLTGGAAEAFF.

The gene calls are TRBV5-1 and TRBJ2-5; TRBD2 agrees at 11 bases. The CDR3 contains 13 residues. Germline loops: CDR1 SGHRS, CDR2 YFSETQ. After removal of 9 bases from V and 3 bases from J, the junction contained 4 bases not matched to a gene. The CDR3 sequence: CATQLAGEETQYF. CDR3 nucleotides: TGCGCCACCCAACTAGCGGGGGAAGAGACCCAGTACTTC.

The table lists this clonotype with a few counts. In nucleotides, the CDR3 is TGCGCCAGCGCCCCACGAGGGGCACGAGATACGCAGTATTTT. The encoded protein is CASAPRGARDTQYF. This chain connects TRBV5-1 to TRBJ2-3; either TRBD1 or TRBD2 may supply D (5 bases each). The V end lost 7 bases, the J end lost 5 bases, and 17 bases lay between the germline ends. This CDR3 is built from 14 residues. Germline CDR1 is SGHRS and CDR2 is YFSETQ. The whole variable domain, remainder taken from reference TRBV5-1 and TRBJ2-3, is KAGVTQTPRYLIKTRGQQVTLSCSPISGHRSVSWYQQTPGQGLQFLFEYFSETQRNKGNFPGRFSGRQFSNSRSEMNVSTLELGDSALYLCASAPRGARDTQYFGPGTRLTVL.

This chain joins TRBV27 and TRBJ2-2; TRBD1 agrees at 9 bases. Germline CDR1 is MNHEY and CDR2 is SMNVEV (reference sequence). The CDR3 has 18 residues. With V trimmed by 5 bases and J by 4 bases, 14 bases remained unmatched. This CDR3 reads CASSPLRPGQGSTGELFF. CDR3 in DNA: TGTGCCAGCAGTCCCCTCCGCCCGGGACAGGGCAGCACCGGGGAGCTGTTTTTT.

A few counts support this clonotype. The chain's CDR3 is CASSKLPSGTGELFF. In DNA, the CDR3 is TGTGCCAGCAGTAAACTACCCTCCGGGACAGGGGAGCTGTTTTTT. The chain is built from TRBV6-6 and TRBJ2-2; perhaps TRBD1 as D (6 bases). Germline V gene sequence: CDR1 MNHNY, CDR2 SVGAGI (reference sequence). Trimming took off 5 bases at V and 8 bases at J, with 18 bases between the two ends. This CDR3 region has 15 residues.

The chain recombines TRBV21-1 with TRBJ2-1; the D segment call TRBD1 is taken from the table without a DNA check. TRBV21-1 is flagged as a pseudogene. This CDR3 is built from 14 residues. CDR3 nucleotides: TGTGCCAGCATGGGGCAGGGGTCTTACAATGAGCAGTTCTTC. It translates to CASMGQGSYNEQFF.

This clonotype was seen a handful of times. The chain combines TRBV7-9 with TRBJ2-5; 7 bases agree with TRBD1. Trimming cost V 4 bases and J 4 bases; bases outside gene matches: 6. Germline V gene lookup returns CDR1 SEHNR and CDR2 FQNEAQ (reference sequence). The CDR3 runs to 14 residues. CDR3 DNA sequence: TGTGCCAGCAGCTGGACAGGAAACCTAGAGACCCAGTACTTC. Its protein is CASSWTGNLETQYF.

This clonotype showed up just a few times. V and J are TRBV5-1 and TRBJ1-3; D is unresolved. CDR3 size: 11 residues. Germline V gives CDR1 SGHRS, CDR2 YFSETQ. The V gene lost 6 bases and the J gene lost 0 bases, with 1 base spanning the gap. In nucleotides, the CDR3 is TGCGCCAGCACCTCTGGAAACACCATATATTTT. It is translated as CASTSGNTIYF.

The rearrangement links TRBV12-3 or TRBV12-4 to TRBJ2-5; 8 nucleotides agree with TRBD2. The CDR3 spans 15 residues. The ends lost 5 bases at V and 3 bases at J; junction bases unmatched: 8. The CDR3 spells CASSHRGGREETQYF. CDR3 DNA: TGTGCCAGCAGTCACCGGGGGGGCCGGGAAGAGACCCAGTACTTC.

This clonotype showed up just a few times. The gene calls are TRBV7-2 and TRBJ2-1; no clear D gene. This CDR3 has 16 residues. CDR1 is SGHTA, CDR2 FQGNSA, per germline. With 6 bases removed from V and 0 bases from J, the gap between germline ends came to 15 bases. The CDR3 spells CASSSRWLSSYNEQFF. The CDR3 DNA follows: TGTGCCAGCAGTTCCCGTTGGTTAAGCTCCTACAATGAGCAGTTCTTC.

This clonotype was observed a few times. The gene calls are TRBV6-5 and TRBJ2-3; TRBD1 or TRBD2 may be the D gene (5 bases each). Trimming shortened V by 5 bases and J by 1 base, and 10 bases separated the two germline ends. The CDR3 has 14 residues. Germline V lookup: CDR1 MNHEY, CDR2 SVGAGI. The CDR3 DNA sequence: TGTGCCAGCAGTACCGTGGGGGGCACAGATACGCAGTATTTT. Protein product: CASSTVGGTDTQYF.

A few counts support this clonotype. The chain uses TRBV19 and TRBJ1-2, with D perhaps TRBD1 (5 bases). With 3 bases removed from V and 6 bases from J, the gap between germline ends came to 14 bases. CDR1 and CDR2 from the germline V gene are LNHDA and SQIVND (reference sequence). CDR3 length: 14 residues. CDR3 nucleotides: TGTGCCAGTAGTATGCTCTCAGACAGTCATGGCTACACCTTC. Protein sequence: CASSMLSDSHGYTF.

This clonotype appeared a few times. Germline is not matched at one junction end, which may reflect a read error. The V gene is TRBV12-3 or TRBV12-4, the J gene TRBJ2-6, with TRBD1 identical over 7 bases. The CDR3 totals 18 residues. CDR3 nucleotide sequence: TGTGCCAGCAATCGCTCGGGACAGAAATACTCTGGGTCCAACGTCCTGACTTTC. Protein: CASNRSGQKYSGSNVLTF.

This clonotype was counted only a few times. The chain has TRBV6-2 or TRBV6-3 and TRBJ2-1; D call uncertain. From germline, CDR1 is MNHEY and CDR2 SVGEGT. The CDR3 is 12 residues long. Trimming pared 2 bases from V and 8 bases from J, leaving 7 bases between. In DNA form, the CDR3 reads TGTGCCAGCAGTTACGTGGGCGATGAGCAGTTCTTC. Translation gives CASSYVGDEQFF.

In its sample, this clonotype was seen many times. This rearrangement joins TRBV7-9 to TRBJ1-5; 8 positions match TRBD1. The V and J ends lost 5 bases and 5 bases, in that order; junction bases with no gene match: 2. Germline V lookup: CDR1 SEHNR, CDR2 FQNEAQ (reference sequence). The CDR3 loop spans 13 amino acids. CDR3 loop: CASSTQGDQPQHF. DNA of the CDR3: TGTGCCAGCAGCACACAGGGGGATCAGCCCCAGCATTTT. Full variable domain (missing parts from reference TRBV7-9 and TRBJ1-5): DTGVSQNPRHKITKRGQNVTFRCDPISEHNRLYWYRQTLGQGPEFLTYFQNEAQLEKSRLLSDRFSAERPKGSFSTLEIQRTEQGDSAMYLCASSTQGDQPQHFGDGTRLSIL.

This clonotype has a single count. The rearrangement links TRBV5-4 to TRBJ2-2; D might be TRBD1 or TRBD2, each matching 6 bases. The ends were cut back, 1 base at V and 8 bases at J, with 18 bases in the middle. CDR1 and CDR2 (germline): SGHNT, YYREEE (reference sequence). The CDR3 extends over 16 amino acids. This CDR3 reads CASSLSRQGTRGELFF. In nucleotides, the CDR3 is TGTGCCAGCAGCTTGAGTCGGCAGGGGACTCGAGGGGAGCTGTTTTTT.